The 32 T cell receptor beta chains in this list originate from one sample, sequenced in a study of cytomegalovirus exposure and HLA in healthy donors. 60 Vbeta and 13 Jbeta primers were used in PCR. The data were produced by immunoSEQ multiplex PCR, yet TCRdb's version contains in-frame clones alone and is incomplete. The table lists roughly 200,000 clones, 70% to 80% of them singletons. The source material was PBMCs. Receptor source: a man aged 55 to 70 in good health and CMV-seronegative.

Here the CDR3 DNA reads TGTGCCAGCAGCCCTAACGGGGTCATCTATGGCTACACCTTC. Its translation is CASSPNGVIYGYTF. The chain is built from TRBV7-9 and TRBJ1-2; no firm D call. The germline V gene has CDR1 SEHNR and CDR2 FQNEAQ (reference sequence). The length of the CDR3 is 14 residues. With 5 bases removed from V and 4 bases from J, the gap between germline ends came to 14 bases.

The V call is TRBV7-9, the J call TRBJ1-2, with 10 positions matching TRBD1. The junction had 5 bases not matched to a gene; V was cut back by 4 bases and J by 6 bases. Germline V lookup: CDR1 SEHNR, CDR2 FQNEAQ (reference sequence). The length of the CDR3 is 14 residues. Here the CDR3 reads CASSSLDRGHGYTF. CDR3 in DNA: TGTGCCAGCAGCTCACTCGACAGGGGGCATGGCTACACCTTC.

This chain links TRBV7-2 with TRBJ2-1; TRBD2 might be the D (6 bases). The CDR3 loop spans 14 amino acids. V lost 3 bases and J lost 4, with 10 bases in between. Germline CDR1 SGHTA, CDR2 FQGNSA. The CDR3 is CASSFGGTYNEQFF. The CDR3, as DNA: TGTGCCAGCAGCTTCGGCGGGACTTACAATGAGCAGTTCTTC.

The chain is built from TRBV7-2 and TRBJ2-1; TRBD2 aligns across 13 bases. Germline V lookup: CDR1 SGHTA, CDR2 FQGNSA. V lost 1 base and J lost 9; bases outside the gene matches: 3. The CDR3 covers 15 residues. CDR3 coding DNA: TGTGCCAGCAGCTTAGGGACTAGCGGGAGAGGTGAGCAGTTCTTC. Translated, it gives CASSLGTSGRGEQFF.

The V and J genes are TRBV15 and TRBJ2-5; TRBD2 matches 8 bases. The CDR3 length is 16 residues. In germline, CDR1 is LNHNV, CDR2 YYDKDF (reference sequence). With V trimmed by 3 bases and J by 2 bases, 8 bases remained unmatched. CDR3 nucleotides: TGTGCCACCAGCAGGGAAGTACGGGGGGGTCAAGAGACCCAGTACTTC. Its translation: CATSREVRGGQETQYF.

Here the CDR3 DNA reads TGTGCCAGCAGTCAGGGTAGTCCCTACGAGCAGTACTTC. Amino acid sequence: CASSQGSPYEQYF. The chain has TRBV6-1 and TRBJ2-5, with D possibly matching TRBD1 (5 bases). Near its end, the DNA agrees better with TRBJ2-7, so the J call may be wrong. Per the germline V gene, CDR1 is MNHNS and CDR2 is SASEGT. This CDR3 region has 13 residues.

Concerning this clone itself: Since the CDR3 does not end with the conserved phenylalanine or tryptophan, this likely comes from a read error. The CDR3 spells CASSLLASRTDTQYL. DNA of the CDR3: TGTGCTAGCAGCTTATTGGCTAGCAGAACAGATACGCAGTATCTT. The gene calls are TRBV7-7 and TRBJ2-3, with D possibly being TRBD2 (5 bases). The CDR3 has 15 residues. CDR1 and CDR2 (germline): SSHAT, FNYEAQ (reference sequence).

The chain links TRBV2 to TRBJ1-3; 10 nucleotides agree with TRBD1. With V trimmed by 8 bases and J by 2 bases, 3 bases remained unmatched. The germline gives CDR1 SNHLY, CDR2 FYNNEI. The CDR3 spans 14 residues. CDR3 residues: CASGGTGAGNTIYF. CDR3 nucleotide sequence: TGTGCCAGCGGAGGGACAGGGGCTGGAAACACCATATATTTT.

The chain has TRBV6-5 and TRBJ2-3, with 8 bases lining up with TRBD1. The length of the CDR3 is 15 residues. Germline loops: CDR1 MNHEY, CDR2 SVGAGI. The V and J ends lost 6 bases and 2 bases, in that order; junction bases with no gene match: 7. CDR3 in DNA: TGTGCCAGCAGGACAGGGGCATTAATCACAGATACGCAGTATTTT. It translates to CASRTGALITDTQYF.

The chain links TRBV6-5 to TRBJ2-1; TRBD2 matches at 11 bases. Germline loops: CDR1 MNHEY, CDR2 SVGAGI. The CDR3 has 15 amino acids. Unmatched junction bases numbered 4, after V lost 5 bases and J lost 4 bases. This chain's CDR3 is CASSMGLAVYNEQFF. The CDR3 bases are TGTGCCAGCAGTATGGGACTAGCGGTTTACAATGAGCAGTTCTTC.

This chain joins TRBV6-6 and TRBJ2-7; the D is unclear. V gave up 5 bases and J gave up 5 bases, with 10 bases separating them. From germline, CDR1 is MNHNY and CDR2 SVGAGI (reference sequence). The CDR3 length is 12 residues. In nucleotides, the CDR3 is TGTGCCAGCAGTCCCAGTCGCAACGAGCAGTACTTC. It translates to CASSPSRNEQYF.

This clone was picked up a small number of times. The same CDR3 can be traced to other DNA sequences in this sample. The chain combines TRBV19 with TRBJ1-2, with 8 bases identical to TRBD1. The length of the CDR3 is 14 residues. Per germline, CDR1 LNHDA and CDR2 SQIVND (reference sequence). J lost 3 bases, V lost 7 bases, and 7 bases had no gene match. For the CDR3, the DNA is TGTGCCAGTACCCTGACAGGGGTCGACTATGGCTACACCTTC. It translates to CASTLTGVDYGYTF.

This clone was picked up a small number of times. The chain couples TRBV27 to TRBJ2-1; TRBD2 matches 9 bases. CDR1 is MNHEY and CDR2 is SMNVEV in the germline V gene (reference sequence). Trimming at V came to 8 bases and at J to 2 bases, leaving 7 bases not matched to a gene. This CDR3 has 15 amino acids. The chain's CDR3 is CASSKTSGAYNEQFF. The DNA for the CDR3 is TGTGCCAGCTCCAAGACTAGCGGCGCCTACAATGAGCAGTTCTTC.

In its sample, this clone was seen a few times. The chain employs TRBV5-1 and TRBJ2-1; the match to TRBD2 covers 12 bases. Germline V gives CDR1 SGHRS, CDR2 YFSETQ. This CDR3 contains 17 residues. Unmatched junction bases numbered 6, after V lost 1 base and J lost 4 bases. The CDR3 DNA reads as TGCGCCAGCAGCTTGCTGGCTAGCGGGGGGGGTTACAATGAGCAGTTCTTC. Its translation: CASSLLASGGGYNEQFF. Together with reference TRBV5-1 and TRBJ2-1, the CDR3 gives the full variable domain: KAGVTQTPRYLIKTRGQQVTLSCSPISGHRSVSWYQQTPGQGLQFLFEYFSETQRNKGNFPGRFSGRQFSNSRSEMNVSTLELGDSALYLCASSLLASGGGYNEQFFGPGTRLTVL.

This clone was detected a few times. The chain carries TRBV6-1 and TRBJ1-2; D is undetermined. The germline V gene encodes CDR1 MNHNS and CDR2 SASEGT. Between the trimmed V and J ends, which lost 7 bases and 8 bases, there was a span of 11 bases. The CDR3 consists of 11 residues. CDR3 region: CASNVASGYTF. CDR3 in DNA: TGTGCCAGCAACGTAGCGTCCGGCTACACCTTC.

This clone appeared a few times. The rearrangement links TRBV7-6 to TRBJ1-1; 9 nucleotides line up with TRBD1. The junction had 5 bases not matched to a gene; V was cut back by 4 bases and J by 5 bases. Germline loops: CDR1 SGHVS, CDR2 FNYEAQ. This CDR3 comprises 14 residues. The CDR3 is CASSSTGGMTEAFF. DNA for the CDR3: TGTGCCAGCAGCTCCACAGGGGGCATGACTGAAGCTTTCTTT.

The J gene is TRBJ1-5, the V gene TRBV5-1; TRBD1 might be the D (5 bases). Germline CDR1 is SGHRS and CDR2 is YFSETQ. The CDR3 spans 15 residues. V dropped 4 bases and J dropped 0 bases, with 11 bases sitting between them. The CDR3, as DNA: TGCGCCAGCAGCCCAGGGCAGGATAGCAATCAGCCCCAGCATTTT. Protein product: CASSPGQDSNQPQHF. Looking up the rest from reference TRBV5-1 and TRBJ1-5 gives the full variable domain: KAGVTQTPRYLIKTRGQQVTLSCSPISGHRSVSWYQQTPGQGLQFLFEYFSETQRNKGNFPGRFSGRQFSNSRSEMNVSTLELGDSALYLCASSPGQDSNQPQHFGDGTRLSIL.

J is TRBJ2-1 and V is TRBV10-3; 9 bases fit TRBD2. This CDR3 is 13 amino acids long. V trimming: 10 bases; J trimming: 7 bases; junction bases outside the gene matches: 8. Germline lookup yields CDR1 ENHRY and CDR2 SYGVKD. CDR3 bases: TGTGCCAGTAGGTCTAGCGGGAAGAATGAGCAGTTCTTC. Protein product: CASRSSGKNEQFF.

In its sample, this clone was seen once. The rearrangement joins TRBV27 to TRBJ2-1, with D tentatively TRBD2 (6 bases). This CDR3 has 12 residues. In germline, CDR1 is MNHEY, CDR2 SMNVEV (reference sequence). V was clipped by 9 bases and J by 2 bases, with 8 bases between them. CDR3 region: CASKRAYNEQFF. The CDR3 DNA reads TGTGCCAGTAAGCGGGCCTACAATGAGCAGTTCTTC.

The chain employs TRBV6-9 and TRBJ2-4, with TRBD1 identical over 7 bases. CDR3 size: 13 residues. The junction had 4 bases not matched to a gene; V was cut back by 7 bases and J by 4 bases. Per germline, CDR1 MNHGY and CDR2 SVAAGI. The CDR3 here is CASKRDRKNIQYF. CDR3 bases: TGTGCCAGCAAAAGGGACAGAAAAAACATTCAGTACTTC.

The chain has TRBV5-4 and TRBJ2-4, with D maybe TRBD2 (5 bases). Per the germline V gene, CDR1 is SGHNT and CDR2 is YYREEE (reference sequence). This CDR3 comprises 14 residues. Trimming pared 0 bases from V and 6 bases from J, leaving 10 bases between. CDR3 in amino acids: CASSLGGGRNIQYF. The CDR3 DNA sequence: TGTGCCAGCAGCTTGGGTGGAGGTAGAAACATTCAGTACTTC.

The table lists this clone with a few counts. This chain connects TRBV2 to TRBJ1-2; D unresolved. Germline assignment: CDR1 SNHLY and CDR2 FYNNEI. Trimming removed 2 bases at V and 3 bases at J, with 10 bases between. The CDR3 runs 14 residues. CDR3 residues: CASSEMLEYYGYTF. In nucleotides, the CDR3 is TGTGCCAGCAGTGAAATGTTAGAATACTATGGCTACACCTTC. The full variable domain, in which reference TRBV2 and TRBJ1-2 provide the parts outside the CDR3, is EPEVTQTPSHQVTQMGQEVILRCVPISNHLYFYWYRQILGQKVEFLVSFYNNEISEKSEIFDDQFSVERPDGSNFTLKIRSTKLEDSAMYFCASSEMLEYYGYTFGSGTRLTVV.

J is TRBJ2-3 and V is TRBV5-6, with a possible D match to TRBD2 (5 bases). There are 17 residues in the CDR3. Trimming took 1 base from V and 2 from J, leaving 17 bases between them. Germline CDR1 SGHDT, CDR2 YYEEEE. In DNA, the CDR3 is TGTGCCAGCAGCTTGCTTCTTCAGGAGGAGGACACAGATACGCAGTATTTT. Translating it yields CASSLLLQEEDTDTQYF.

In this sample, this clone turned up a few times. The chain couples TRBV6-5 to TRBJ1-1; the match to TRBD1 covers 7 bases. The CDR3 sequence is 14 residues long. The V and J ends lost 6 bases and 3 bases, in that order; junction bases with no gene match: 7. Looked up from germline, CDR1 is MNHEY and CDR2 is SVGAGI. The CDR3 DNA follows: TGTGCCAGCAGCCGACAGGGAGAGTACACTGAAGCTTTCTTT. Protein: CASSRQGEYTEAFF.

The rearrangement links TRBV27 to TRBJ2-7; a possible D gene is TRBD2 (5 bases). Germline V CDR1 and CDR2: MNHEY, SMNVEV (reference sequence). This CDR3 spans 14 amino acids. V dropped 6 bases and J dropped 0 bases, with 12 bases sitting between them. This CDR3 reads CASSFLATSYEQYF. CDR3 bases: TGTGCCAGCAGCTTTCTAGCTACCTCCTACGAGCAGTACTTC.

As for this clone: Other DNA sequences in this specimen translate into the identical CDR3. This chain connects TRBV30 to TRBJ2-3; 9 bases agree with TRBD2. Germline lookup yields CDR1 GTSNPN and CDR2 SVGIG (reference sequence). The J segment lost 2 bases and the V segment lost 0 bases, leaving 6 bases of the junction unmatched. The CDR3 runs 16 residues. For the CDR3, the DNA is TGTGCCTGGAGTGTGATGGCGGGAGGGTACACAGATACGCAGTATTTT. Its translation: CAWSVMAGGYTDTQYF.

CDR3 nucleotide sequence: TGTGCCAGTAAGAGATTGACTGAAGCTTTCTTT. Its translation is CASKRLTEAFF. V usage is TRBV19 and J usage is TRBJ1-1; D gene unclear. Trimming stripped 7 bases from V and 5 bases from J, with 8 bases between. Germline CDR1 and CDR2: LNHDA and SQIVND (reference sequence). This CDR3 has 11 residues. Looking up the rest from reference TRBV19 and TRBJ1-1 gives the full variable domain: DGGITQSPKYLFRKEGQNVTLSCEQNLNHDAMYWYRQDPGQGLRLIYYSQIVNDFQKGDIAEGYSVSREKKESFPLTVTSAQKNPTAFYLCASKRLTEAFFGQGTRLTVV.

The table lists this clone with a count of one. The rearrangement links TRBV20-1 to TRBJ1-4; D possibly corresponds to TRBD1 (6 bases). This CDR3 comprises 11 residues. The germline V gene has CDR1 DFQATT and CDR2 SNEGSKA (reference sequence). Trimming cost V 3 bases and J 13 bases, with 12 bases left between them. CDR3 protein: CSASWVQGLFF. The CDR3 DNA reads as TGCAGTGCTAGTTGGGTACAGGGACTGTTTTTT.

The chain has TRBV9 and TRBJ2-2, with D uncertain. The CDR3 has 13 residues. Germline CDR1 and CDR2: SGDLS and YYNGEE. The V and J ends lost 3 bases and 2 bases respectively, with 5 bases between them. The DNA for the CDR3 is TGTGCCAGCAGCGCCTTTAACACCGGGGAGCTGTTTTTT. Protein sequence: CASSAFNTGELFF. Full variable domain (missing parts from reference TRBV9 and TRBJ2-2): DSGVTQTPKHLITATGQRVTLRCSPRSGDLSVYWYQQSLDQGLQFLIQYYNGEERAKGNILERFSAQQFPDLHSELNLSSLELGDSALYFCASSAFNTGELFFGEGSRLTVL.

This clone was seen only a few times. The rearrangement uses TRBV27 and TRBJ1-1; maybe TRBD1 (6 bases). Looked up from germline, CDR1 is MNHEY and CDR2 is SMNVEV (reference sequence). The CDR3 runs to 15 residues. V gave up 5 bases and J gave up 0 bases, with 13 bases separating them. CDR3 amino acids: CASSEHRVMNTEAFF. Here the CDR3 DNA reads TGTGCCAGCAGTGAGCACAGGGTAATGAACACTGAAGCTTTCTTT.

The chain carries TRBV19 and TRBJ1-2; 8 positions agree with TRBD1. CDR1 and CDR2 from the germline V gene are LNHDA and SQIVND (reference sequence). Germline trimming cut 2 bases from V and 6 bases from J; bases unmatched to any gene: 5. CDR3 length equals 14 residues. The CDR3 is CASSILTGVDGYTF. CDR3 sequence (DNA): TGTGCCAGTAGTATATTGACAGGGGTTGATGGCTACACCTTC.

In its sample, this clone was seen once. At one boundary the junction diverges from the germline segment, which might be a read error. The rearrangement links TRBV28 to TRBJ1-5, with D maybe TRBD1 (6 bases). The CDR3 is 16 residues long. Per germline, CDR1 MDHEN and CDR2 SYDVKM. The CDR3 region is CASSFWDISSNQPQNF. The CDR3 DNA reads as TGTGCCAGCAGTTTTTGGGACATTTCAAGCAATCAGCCCCAGAATTTT.